Presented here are 13 T cell receptor beta chains from one specimen sequenced in a study of blood T cell repertoires in COVID-19. Measured with immunoSEQ multiplex PCR; TCRdb has only the in-frame clones, and not every one. The sample lists around 110,000 clones; approximately 84% were seen once. Material for sequencing was peripheral blood. These receptors all come from a middle-aged man with acute or convalescent COVID-19.

The chain joins TRBV11-1 to TRBJ2-3; perhaps TRBD1 as D (6 bases). Germline assignment: CDR1 SGHAT and CDR2 FQDESV (reference sequence). The CDR3 totals 13 residues. V was shortened by 8 bases and J by 7 bases, with 16 bases between the two germline ends. CDR3 amino acids: CASGQSEIYTQYF. The DNA for the CDR3 is TGTGCCAGCGGACAGTCCGAGATATATACGCAGTATTTT.

This clone was counted a few times. The J gene is TRBJ1-3, the V gene TRBV2; D not certain. Trimming cost V 6 bases and J 0 bases, with 3 bases left between them. The V gene's germline CDR1 is SNHLY and CDR2 FYNNEI. CDR3 length: 12 residues. CDR3: CASSRSGNTIYF. The CDR3 DNA sequence: TGTGCCAGCAGCCGCTCTGGAAACACCATATATTTT.

Concerning this clone: Other DNA sequences from this sample encode an identical CDR3 as well. This chain connects TRBV7-9 to TRBJ2-3, with TRBD1 identical over 8 bases. Trimming took 3 bases from V and 5 from J; bases not matched to a gene: 1. The CDR3 has 13 amino acids. Germline CDR1 is SEHNR and CDR2 is FQNEAQ (reference sequence). This chain's CDR3 is CASSFDRGDTQYF. The CDR3 coding sequence is TGTGCCAGCAGCTTCGACAGGGGAGATACGCAGTATTTT.

This sequence joins TRBV7-3 and TRBJ2-1; 7 positions match TRBD1. V gave up 5 bases and J gave up 2 bases; unmatched junction bases: 3. The length of the CDR3 is 14 residues. CDR1 SGHTA and CDR2 FQGTGA come from the germline V gene. In nucleotides, the CDR3 is TGTGCCAGCAGCCCGGGACAGACCTACAATGAGCAGTTCTTC. It yields the protein CASSPGQTYNEQFF.

V is TRBV7-6 and J is TRBJ2-1; a weak D match, TRBD2 (6 bases). The CDR3 runs to 18 residues. The germline gives CDR1 SGHVS, CDR2 FNYEAQ. Trimming left V 1 base short and J 3 bases short, with 19 bases between. CDR3 in amino acids: CASSLEAPKAGLYNEQFF. The CDR3 DNA reads TGTGCCAGCAGCTTAGAGGCCCCAAAAGCGGGCCTCTACAATGAGCAGTTCTTC. The full variable domain, with the rest looked up from reference TRBV7-6 and TRBJ2-1, is GAGVSQSPRYKVTKRGQDVALRCDPISGHVSLYWYRQALGQGPEFLTYFNYEAQQDKSGLPNDRFSAERPEGSISTLTIQRTEQRDSAMYRCASSLEAPKAGLYNEQFFGPGTRLTVL.

This clone was detected only once. The chain joins TRBV19 to TRBJ2-3; tentative D call: TRBD2 (5 bases). Germline CDR1 reads LNHDA; CDR2 reads SQIVND (reference sequence). V was cut by 5 bases and J by 1 base, with 7 bases left in between. The CDR3 loop spans 13 amino acids. The CDR3 spells CASSLGGTDTQYF. The CDR3 nucleotides are TGTGCCAGTAGTCTCGGGGGCACAGATACGCAGTATTTT.

This clone was counted once. The V call is TRBV7-3, the J call TRBJ1-1, with 11 bases matching TRBD1. The CDR3 contains 15 residues. Germline trimming cut 5 bases from V and 1 base from J; bases unmatched to any gene: 3. From germline, CDR1 is SGHTA and CDR2 FQGTGA. DNA for the CDR3: TGTGCCAGCAGCGCGGACAGGGGGCGGAACACTGAAGCTTTCTTT. As protein: CASSADRGRNTEAFF.

CDR3 region: CASSHLGQGAGYTF. In DNA form, the CDR3 reads TGCGCCAGCAGCCACCTTGGACAGGGCGCTGGCTACACCTTC. This chain uses TRBV5-1 with TRBJ1-2, with 8 bases matching TRBD1. V lost 4 bases and J lost 7; bases outside the gene matches: 9. In germline, CDR1 is SGHRS, CDR2 YFSETQ. There are 14 residues in the CDR3.

The gene calls are TRBV3-1 (or the pseudogene TRBV3-2) and TRBJ2-7; perhaps TRBD1 as D (5 bases). The CDR3 sequence is 14 residues long. Germline V gene data show CDR1 as LGHDT and CDR2 as YNNKEL (reference sequence). Trimming stripped 4 bases from V and 6 bases from J, with 16 bases between. DNA for the CDR3: TGTGCCAGCAGCCCTCAGAACAGGCAAAGCGAGCAGTACTTC. It yields the protein CASSPQNRQSEQYF.

J is TRBJ1-5 and V is TRBV18; 7 bases agree with TRBD1. The CDR3 has 13 amino acids. Germline V CDR1 and CDR2: KGHSH, LQKENI. J was trimmed by 6 bases and V by 3 bases; bases with no gene match: 2. CDR3 DNA: TGTGCCAGCTCACCGACAGGGCTTCAGCCCCAGCATTTT. It codes for CASSPTGLQPQHF.

The table lists this clone with a count of one. This chain connects TRBV27 to TRBJ2-2, with TRBD1 matching over 8 bases. This CDR3 spans 17 amino acids. Trimming cost V 4 bases and J 0 bases; bases outside gene matches: 7. Germline values: CDR1 MNHEY, CDR2 SMNVEV (reference sequence). Here the CDR3 reads CASSSRMGQANTGELFF. The DNA of the CDR3 is TGTGCCAGCAGTTCCCGTATGGGACAGGCGAACACCGGGGAGCTGTTTTTT.

This clone appeared a single time. Here the CDR3 reads CASTKGEGTFGSNEQFF. As DNA, the CDR3 is TGTGCCAGCACCAAGGGGGAGGGGACCTTTGGTTCGAATGAGCAGTTCTTC. This rearrangement joins TRBV7-2 to TRBJ2-1, with D tentatively TRBD2 (7 bases). Looked up from germline, CDR1 is SGHTA and CDR2 is FQGNSA. V lost 7 bases and J lost 7, with 26 bases in between. The CDR3 is made up of 17 amino acids.

The chain is built from TRBV6-5 and TRBJ2-7; 11 bases are shared with TRBD2. The CDR3 totals 13 residues. Germline V gene data show CDR1 as MNHEY and CDR2 as SVGAGI. V lost 5 bases, J lost 7 bases, and 4 bases stayed unmatched. CDR3 coding DNA: TGTGCCAGCAGTCGGACTAGCGGGCGGGAGCAGTACTTC. Protein sequence: CASSRTSGREQYF.